The present TCR beta chain was sequenced within a study of graft-versus-host responses after intestinal transplantation. Study context: Each recipient received anti-thymocyte globulin induction, then tacrolimus and steroids for about 3 years.

Produced via immunoSEQ multiplex PCR; TCRdb's table is partial and in-frame only. The sample yields roughly 60,000 clones, about 90% seen once. V shed 4 bases and J 2 bases; nucleotides not matched to a gene: 8. Germline V gene lookup returns CDR1 SGDLS and CDR2 YYNGEE. The CDR3 is 16 residues long. The TCR originated in a human patient who received an intestinal transplant, so some T cells may come from the graft donor. The sequencing used PBMCs, collected about 120 days after intestinal transplantation. V usage is TRBV9 and J usage is TRBJ2-1; 8 bases line up with TRBD2. The CDR3 sequence is CASSPHSGNPYNEQFF. CDR3 nucleotides: TGTGCCAGCAGCCCCCATAGCGGGAACCCCTACAATGAGCAGTTCTTC.